Included here is one T cell receptor (beta chain) sequence, with context. The repertoire was sequenced with immunoSEQ multiplex PCR; TCRdb's copy has only in-frame clones and lacks some. The table records more than 85,000 clones, over 75% of them present only once. CDR1 and CDR2 from the germline V gene are WSHSY and SAAADI. The CDR3 runs to 15 residues. Trimming cost V 6 bases and J 2 bases; bases outside gene matches: 8. The data originate from a study of control samples from healthy donors and cancer patients. Input material: blood. This chain connects TRBV10-2 to TRBJ2-7; the match to TRBD1 covers 9 bases. The source of this sequence is a human donor in good health. The donor label of this sample is uncertain. The CDR3 DNA reads as TGCGCCAGCAGCGTACCGGGACAGGGAACCTACGAGCAGTACTTC. Encoded protein: CASSVPGQGTYEQYF.